This T cell receptor beta chain was documented in a study of cytomegalovirus exposure and HLA in healthy donors. On the study more broadly: The 90 to 150 validation repertoires were produced on the same platform as the roughly 720 repertoires of the first cohort. This was reported in a later analysis.

Study outcomes and limitations: Subsequent analysis showed first-cohort TCR clusters tending to co-occur in some 110 validation repertoires. In vitro work confirmed that a few CMV-associated chains recognize CMV antigens.

Germline values: CDR1 SGDLS, CDR2 YYNGEE. The CDR3 runs to 17 residues. The J segment lost 7 bases and the V segment lost 4 bases, leaving 13 bases of the junction unmatched. The study drew the donors from its approximately 110-subject validation cohort, separate from the roughly 710-subject first cohort. Concerning this clone: Antigen unknown.

Some clones are missing from TCRdb's copy, which holds only in-frame ones; the method was immunoSEQ multiplex PCR. The sample records roughly 150,000 clones, 65% to 90% being singletons. The chain recombines TRBV9 with TRBJ2-1; TRBD2 aligns across 11 bases. This clonotype was sampled from a woman between 18 and 29 years old in good health and CMV-seronegative. Input material: PBMCs. Here the CDR3 reads CASSSNPTSGNMNEQFF. The CDR3, as DNA: TGTGCCAGCAGCTCAAATCCGACTAGCGGGAATATGAATGAGCAGTTCTTC.